The 15 T cell receptor beta chains given below trace back to one sample, sequenced in a study of blood T cell repertoires in COVID-19. The table came from immunoSEQ multiplex PCR; TCRdb's copy has only in-frame clones and leaves some out. The sample shows about 44,000 clones, roughly 90% of them seen only once. Sequenced sample: peripheral blood. The receptor source for this set is a woman at least 80 years old in a cohort sampled during active or convalescent COVID-19.

This CDR3 is CASSVSGGYGYTF. The DNA of the CDR3 is TGTGCCAGCAGCGTGTCAGGGGGCTATGGCTACACCTTC. The J gene is TRBJ1-2, the V gene TRBV9; 7 nucleotides align to TRBD1. This CDR3 has 13 residues. Looked up from germline, CDR1 is SGDLS and CDR2 is YYNGEE. The ends lost 2 bases at V and 4 bases at J; junction bases unmatched: 2.

The rearrangement joins TRBV5-4 to TRBJ1-2; tentatively, D is TRBD1 (5 bases). The CDR3 covers 12 residues. Trimming stripped 0 bases from V and 6 bases from J, with 6 bases between. CDR1 is SGHNT and CDR2 is YYREEE in the germline V gene (reference sequence). CDR3 bases: TGTGCCAGCAGCTTGGTAGGGGATGGCTACACCTTC. It codes for CASSLVGDGYTF.

V is TRBV11-3 and J is TRBJ2-1; TRBD2 agrees at 10 bases. This CDR3 spans 15 amino acids. The germline CDR1 and CDR2 sequences are SGHNT and YENEEA. Germline trimming cut 3 bases from V and 6 bases from J; bases unmatched to any gene: 5. CDR3 nucleotides: TGTGCCAGCAGCTTTGGGAGCGGGAGGGGCAATGAGCAGTTCTTC. It specifies CASSFGSGRGNEQFF.

V and J are TRBV7-6 and TRBJ1-5; 7 bases are shared with TRBD1. The CDR3 is 15 amino acids. With V trimmed by 6 bases and J by 5 bases, 10 bases remained unmatched. The germline CDR1 and CDR2 sequences are SGHVS and FNYEAQ. The CDR3 loop reads CASSTRQGVHQPQHF. The CDR3, as DNA: TGTGCCAGCAGTACGCGACAGGGAGTGCATCAGCCCCAGCATTTT.

V gene TRBV5-1 combines with J gene TRBJ1-4, with 8 positions matching TRBD1. The CDR3 is made up of 16 amino acids. Germline CDR1 reads SGHRS; CDR2 reads YFSETQ. The V segment lost 4 bases and the J segment 2 bases; nucleotides outside the gene matches: 7. The CDR3 region has the DNA TGCGCCAGCAGCCTTCAGGGGGCCGTTACTAATGAAAAACTGTTTTTT. This sequence encodes CASSLQGAVTNEKLFF.

This chain links TRBV11-3 with TRBJ2-5; 7 nucleotides line up with TRBD2. Germline CDR1 and CDR2: SGHNT and YENEEA. With 1 base clipped from V and 0 bases from J, the junction kept 5 bases outside the gene matches. This CDR3 spans 16 amino acids. CDR3 sequence (DNA): TGTGCCAGCAGCTTAGGGCTAGCGGCTAACCAAGAGACCCAGTACTTC. Encoded protein: CASSLGLAANQETQYF.

This chain uses TRBV19 with TRBJ1-1, with D unresolved. This CDR3 spans 12 amino acids. CDR1 is LNHDA, CDR2 SQIVND, per germline (reference sequence). V gave up 3 bases and J gave up 6 bases, with 8 bases separating them. In DNA form, the CDR3 reads TGTGCCAGTAGTATCGGCCTAGCTGAAGCTTTCTTT. This encodes CASSIGLAEAFF.

J is TRBJ2-6 and V is TRBV9; D is possibly TRBD1 (6 bases). Between the trimmed V and J ends, which lost 3 bases and 1 base, there was a span of 8 bases. The CDR3 extends over 15 amino acids. Germline assignment: CDR1 SGDLS and CDR2 YYNGEE. The CDR3 spells CASSAQGSGANVLTF. The CDR3 nucleotides are TGTGCCAGCAGCGCTCAGGGGTCTGGGGCCAACGTCCTGACTTTC.

This clone was observed once. This chain links TRBV2 with TRBJ1-2, with 10 bases matching TRBD1. V lost 6 bases to trimming and J lost 6 bases; unmatched junction nucleotides: 4. The CDR3 has 13 residues. Germline V lookup: CDR1 SNHLY, CDR2 FYNNEI. CDR3 amino acids: CASRGTGANGYTF. The CDR3 nucleotides read TGTGCCAGCAGGGGGACAGGGGCTAATGGCTACACCTTC.

In this sample, this clone turned up many times. This chain connects TRBV7-2 to TRBJ2-5, with 9 nucleotides matching TRBD1. CDR1 is SGHTA and CDR2 is FQGNSA in the germline V gene. This CDR3 comprises 12 residues. The V and J ends lost 11 bases and 3 bases, in that order; junction bases with no gene match: 4. CDR3 sequence: CASRTGEETQYF. The CDR3 DNA reads as TGTGCCTCCCGGACAGGGGAAGAGACCCAGTACTTC.

The CDR3 sequence is CSASKFRDRETYEQYF. The DNA for the CDR3 is TGCAGTGCTAGTAAATTCCGGGACAGGGAAACCTACGAGCAGTACTTC. The V and J genes are TRBV20-1 and TRBJ2-7; 9 bases agree with TRBD1. With V trimmed by 3 bases and J by 2 bases, 11 bases remained unmatched. The germline gives CDR1 DFQATT, CDR2 SNEGSKA (reference sequence). The length of the CDR3 is 16 residues.

This clone was observed once. The V call is TRBV5-1, the J call TRBJ2-1, with 11 positions matching TRBD2. With V trimmed by 0 bases and J by 6 bases, 5 bases remained unmatched. Germline CDR1 and CDR2: SGHRS and YFSETQ. CDR3 size: 16 residues. The DNA for the CDR3 is TGCGCCAGCAGCTTGGTGGCTAGCGGGAGGTGCAATGAGCAGTTCTTC. This encodes CASSLVASGRCNEQFF.

The CDR3 nucleotides are TGTGCCAGCAACTGGCGGGGCGGCTATAATTCACCCCTCCACTTT. Translating it yields CASNWRGGYNSPLHF. The chain joins TRBV6-5 to TRBJ1-6, with a weak D call TRBD1 (5 bases). Per the germline V gene, CDR1 is MNHEY and CDR2 is SVGAGI. Trimming left V 7 bases short and J 3 bases short, with 13 bases between. The CDR3 is made up of 15 amino acids.

The genes are TRBV11-3 and TRBJ2-7; D not certain. Trimming removed 6 bases from V and 4 bases from J, with 7 bases in between. The germline V gene has CDR1 SGHNT and CDR2 YENEEA. The CDR3 has 11 amino acids. CDR3 protein: CASRSQYEQYF. CDR3 DNA sequence: TGTGCCAGCAGGTCCCAGTACGAGCAGTACTTC. The full variable domain, with the rest looked up from reference TRBV11-3 and TRBJ2-7, is EAGVVQSPRYKIIEKKQPVAFWCNPISGHNTLYWYLQNLGQGPELLIRYENEEAVDDSQLPKDRFSAERLKGVDSTLKIQPAELGDSAVYLCASRSQYEQYFGPGTRLTVT.

The rearrangement links TRBV5-1 to TRBJ2-5, with no clear D. There are 10 residues in the CDR3. Germline V gene sequence: CDR1 SGHRS, CDR2 YFSETQ. V was shortened by 7 bases and J by 5 bases, with 6 bases between the two germline ends. The CDR3 here is CASVLETQYF. The CDR3 coding sequence is TGCGCCAGCGTATTGGAGACCCAGTACTTC.